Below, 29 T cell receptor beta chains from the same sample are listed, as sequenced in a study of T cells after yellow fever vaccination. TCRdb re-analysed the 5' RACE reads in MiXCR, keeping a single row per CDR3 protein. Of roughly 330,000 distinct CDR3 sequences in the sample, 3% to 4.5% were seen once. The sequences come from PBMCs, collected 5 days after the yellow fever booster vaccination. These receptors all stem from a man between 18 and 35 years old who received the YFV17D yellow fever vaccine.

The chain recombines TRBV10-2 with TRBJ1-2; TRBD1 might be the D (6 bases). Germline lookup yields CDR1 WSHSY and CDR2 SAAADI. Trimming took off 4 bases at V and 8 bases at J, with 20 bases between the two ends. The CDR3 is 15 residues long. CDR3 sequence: CASSGPQTGLEGYTF. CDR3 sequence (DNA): TGCGCCAGCAGTGGCCCACAAACAGGGCTGGAAGGCTACACCTTC.

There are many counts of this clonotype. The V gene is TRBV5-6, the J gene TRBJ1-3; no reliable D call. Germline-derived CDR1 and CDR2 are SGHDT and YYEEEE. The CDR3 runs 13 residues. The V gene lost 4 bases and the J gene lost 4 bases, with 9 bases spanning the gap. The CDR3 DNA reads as TGTGCCAGCAGCCCCCGCACGGGAAACACCATATATTTT. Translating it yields CASSPRTGNTIYF.

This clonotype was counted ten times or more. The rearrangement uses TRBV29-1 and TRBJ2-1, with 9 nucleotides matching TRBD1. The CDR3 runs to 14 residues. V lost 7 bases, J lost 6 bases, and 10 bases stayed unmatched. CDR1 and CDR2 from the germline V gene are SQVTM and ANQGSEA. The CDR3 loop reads CSGLRGTGRNEQFF. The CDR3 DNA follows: TGCAGCGGACTTCGAGGGACAGGGCGCAATGAGCAGTTCTTC.

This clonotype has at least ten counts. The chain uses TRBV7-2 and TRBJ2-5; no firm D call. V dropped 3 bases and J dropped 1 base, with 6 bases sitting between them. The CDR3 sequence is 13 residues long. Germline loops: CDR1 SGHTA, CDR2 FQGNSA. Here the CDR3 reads CASSFLSQETQYF. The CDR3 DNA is TGTGCCAGCAGCTTTTTGTCCCAAGAGACCCAGTACTTC. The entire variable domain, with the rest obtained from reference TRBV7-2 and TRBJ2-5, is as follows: GAGVSQSPSNKVTEKGKDVELRCDPISGHTALYWYRQSLGQGLEFLIYFQGNSAPDKSGLPSDRFSAERTGGSVSTLTIQRTQQEDSAVYLCASSFLSQETQYFGPGTRLLVL.

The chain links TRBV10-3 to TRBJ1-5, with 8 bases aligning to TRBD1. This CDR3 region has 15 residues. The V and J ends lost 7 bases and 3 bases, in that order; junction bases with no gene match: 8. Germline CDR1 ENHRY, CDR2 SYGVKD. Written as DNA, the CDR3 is TGTGCCATCAAAGGGGACAGGACCCCCAATCAGCCCCAGCATTTT. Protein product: CAIKGDRTPNQPQHF.

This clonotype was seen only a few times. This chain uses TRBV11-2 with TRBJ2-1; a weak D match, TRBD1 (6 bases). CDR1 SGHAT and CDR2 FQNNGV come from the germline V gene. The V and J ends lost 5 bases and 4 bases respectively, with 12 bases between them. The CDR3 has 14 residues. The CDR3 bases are TGTGCCAGCAGCACTCGGACAGAATACAATGAGCAGTTCTTC. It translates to CASSTRTEYNEQFF.

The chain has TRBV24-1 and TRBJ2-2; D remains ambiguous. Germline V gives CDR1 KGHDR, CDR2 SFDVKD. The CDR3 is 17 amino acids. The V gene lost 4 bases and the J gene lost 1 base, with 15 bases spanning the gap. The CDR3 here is CATSEPPLHGNTGELFF. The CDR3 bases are TGTGCCACCAGTGAGCCCCCTCTACACGGGAACACCGGGGAGCTGTTTTTT.

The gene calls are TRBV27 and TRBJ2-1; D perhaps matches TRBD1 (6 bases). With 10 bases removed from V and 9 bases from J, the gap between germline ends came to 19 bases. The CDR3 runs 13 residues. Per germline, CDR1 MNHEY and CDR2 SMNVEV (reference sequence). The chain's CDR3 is CATVILGGTEQFF. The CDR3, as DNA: TGTGCCACCGTGATCTTAGGGGGAACTGAGCAGTTCTTC.

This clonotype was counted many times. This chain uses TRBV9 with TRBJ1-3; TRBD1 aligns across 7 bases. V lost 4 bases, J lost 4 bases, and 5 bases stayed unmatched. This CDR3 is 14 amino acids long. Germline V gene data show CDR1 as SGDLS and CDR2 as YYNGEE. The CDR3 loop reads CASSPQGGGNTIYF. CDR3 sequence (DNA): TGTGCCAGCAGCCCCCAGGGGGGGGGAAACACCATATATTTT.

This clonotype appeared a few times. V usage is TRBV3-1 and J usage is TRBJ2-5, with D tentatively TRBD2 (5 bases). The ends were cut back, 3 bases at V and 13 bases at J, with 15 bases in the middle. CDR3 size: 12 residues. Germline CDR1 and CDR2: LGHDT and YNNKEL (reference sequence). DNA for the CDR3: TGTGCCAGCAGCCAGTCGGACTCATTTAGGTACTTC. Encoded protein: CASSQSDSFRYF.

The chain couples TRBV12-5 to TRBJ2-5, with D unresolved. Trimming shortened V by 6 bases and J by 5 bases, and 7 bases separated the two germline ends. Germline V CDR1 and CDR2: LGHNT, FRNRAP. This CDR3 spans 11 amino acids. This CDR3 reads CASGAHETQYF. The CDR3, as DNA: TGTGCTAGTGGAGCACACGAGACCCAGTACTTC.

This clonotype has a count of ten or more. CDR3 amino acids: CASSQDIQPGNTIYF. DNA for the CDR3: TGCGCCAGCAGCCAAGATATACAACCTGGAAACACCATATATTTT. This chain joins TRBV4-3 and TRBJ1-3; D remains ambiguous. The CDR3 extends over 15 amino acids. The V and J ends lost 0 bases and 2 bases respectively, with 8 bases between them. CDR1 and CDR2 (germline): LGHNA, YSLEER.

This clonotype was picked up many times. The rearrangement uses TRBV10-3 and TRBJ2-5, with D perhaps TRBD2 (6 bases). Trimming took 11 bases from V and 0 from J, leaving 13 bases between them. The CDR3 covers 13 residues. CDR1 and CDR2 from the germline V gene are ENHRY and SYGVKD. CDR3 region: CAVGSSDQETQYF. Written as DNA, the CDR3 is TGTGCCGTGGGTTCTAGCGACCAAGAGACCCAGTACTTC.

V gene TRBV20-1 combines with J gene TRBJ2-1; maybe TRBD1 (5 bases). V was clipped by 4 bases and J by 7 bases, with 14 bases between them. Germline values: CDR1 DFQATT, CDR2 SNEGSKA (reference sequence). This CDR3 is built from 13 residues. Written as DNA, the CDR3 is TGCAGTGCTATGAGTCAGGGTCAAAATGAGCAGTTCTTC. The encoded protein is CSAMSQGQNEQFF.

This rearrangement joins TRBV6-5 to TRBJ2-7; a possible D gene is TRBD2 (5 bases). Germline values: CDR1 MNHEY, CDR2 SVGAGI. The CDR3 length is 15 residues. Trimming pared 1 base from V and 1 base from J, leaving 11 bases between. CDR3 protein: CASSYFGVGSYEQYF. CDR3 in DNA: TGTGCCAGCAGTTACTTCGGGGTTGGATCCTACGAGCAGTACTTC.

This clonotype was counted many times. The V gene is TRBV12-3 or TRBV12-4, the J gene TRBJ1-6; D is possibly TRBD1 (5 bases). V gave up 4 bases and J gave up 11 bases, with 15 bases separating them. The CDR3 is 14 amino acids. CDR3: CASSSLLRVAPLHF. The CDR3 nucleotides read TGTGCCAGCAGTTCACTCCTCAGGGTTGCACCCCTCCACTTT.

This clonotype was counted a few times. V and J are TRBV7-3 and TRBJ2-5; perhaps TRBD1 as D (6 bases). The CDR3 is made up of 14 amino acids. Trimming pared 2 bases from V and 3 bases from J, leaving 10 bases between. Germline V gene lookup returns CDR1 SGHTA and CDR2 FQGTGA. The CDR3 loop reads CASSLQGREETQYF. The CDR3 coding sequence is TGTGCCAGCAGCTTACAGGGGAGAGAAGAGACCCAGTACTTC.

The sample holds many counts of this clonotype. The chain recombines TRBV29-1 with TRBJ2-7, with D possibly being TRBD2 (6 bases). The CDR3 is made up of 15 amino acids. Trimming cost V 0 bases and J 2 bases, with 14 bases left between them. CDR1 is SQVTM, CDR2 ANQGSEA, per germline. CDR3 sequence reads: CSVEEARDSPYEQYV. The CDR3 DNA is TGCAGCGTTGAAGAGGCACGGGACTCGCCCTACGAGCAGTACGTC.

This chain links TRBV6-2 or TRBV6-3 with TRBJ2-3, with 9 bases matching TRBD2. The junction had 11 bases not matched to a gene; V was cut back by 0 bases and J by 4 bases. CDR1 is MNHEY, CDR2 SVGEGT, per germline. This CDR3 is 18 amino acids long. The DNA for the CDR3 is TGTGCCAGCAGTTACTCTCCGTGGATAGCGGGGGAACCAGATACGCAGTATTTT. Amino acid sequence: CASSYSPWIAGEPDTQYF.

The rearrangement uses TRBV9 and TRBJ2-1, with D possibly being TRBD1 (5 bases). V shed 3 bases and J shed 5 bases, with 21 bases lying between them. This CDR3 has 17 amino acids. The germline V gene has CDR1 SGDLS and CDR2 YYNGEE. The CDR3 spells CASSAQPRPLGHNEQFF. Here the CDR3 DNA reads TGTGCCAGCAGCGCACAACCCCGGCCCTTGGGGCACAATGAGCAGTTCTTC.

Here the CDR3 DNA reads TGTGCCAGCAGCGTAGGGGACTTAAAGTTCTTC. Protein sequence: CASSVGDLKFF. The chain carries TRBV9 and TRBJ2-1; possibly TRBD2 for D (6 bases). CDR1 is SGDLS and CDR2 is YYNGEE in the germline V gene. The CDR3 totals 11 residues. Deletions cut 0 bases from V and 14 bases from J, with 9 bases between.

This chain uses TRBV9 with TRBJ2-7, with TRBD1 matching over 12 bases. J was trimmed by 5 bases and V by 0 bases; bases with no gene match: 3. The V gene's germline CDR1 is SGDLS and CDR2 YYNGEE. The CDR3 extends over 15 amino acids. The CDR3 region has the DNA TGTGCCAGCAGCGTAGGCGGGACAGGGGGCAACGAGCAGTACTTC. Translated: CASSVGGTGGNEQYF. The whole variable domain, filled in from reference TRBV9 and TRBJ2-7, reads DSGVTQTPKHLITATGQRVTLRCSPRSGDLSVYWYQQSLDQGLQFLIQYYNGEERAKGNILERFSAQQFPDLHSELNLSSLELGDSALYFCASSVGGTGGNEQYFGPGTRLTVT.

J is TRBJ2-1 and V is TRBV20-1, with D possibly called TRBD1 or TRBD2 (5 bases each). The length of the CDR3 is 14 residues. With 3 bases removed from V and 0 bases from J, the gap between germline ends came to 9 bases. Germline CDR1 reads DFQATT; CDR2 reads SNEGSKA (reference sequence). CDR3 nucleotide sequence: TGCAGTGCTAGTGACGGGACCTCCTACAATGAGCAGTTCTTC. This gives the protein CSASDGTSYNEQFF.

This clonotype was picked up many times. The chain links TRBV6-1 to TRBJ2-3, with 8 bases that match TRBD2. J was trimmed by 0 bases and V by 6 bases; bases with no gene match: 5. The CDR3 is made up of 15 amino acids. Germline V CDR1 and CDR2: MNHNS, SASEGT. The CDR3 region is CASRAAGASTDTQYF. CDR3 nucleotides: TGTGCCAGCAGGGCAGCGGGAGCTAGCACAGATACGCAGTATTTT.

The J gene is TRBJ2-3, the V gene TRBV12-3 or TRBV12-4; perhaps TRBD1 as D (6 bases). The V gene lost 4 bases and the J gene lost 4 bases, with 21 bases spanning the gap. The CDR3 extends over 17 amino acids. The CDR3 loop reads CASSSFSSGVESDTQYF. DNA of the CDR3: TGTGCCAGCAGTTCGTTTTCCTCAGGGGTCGAGTCAGATACGCAGTATTTT.

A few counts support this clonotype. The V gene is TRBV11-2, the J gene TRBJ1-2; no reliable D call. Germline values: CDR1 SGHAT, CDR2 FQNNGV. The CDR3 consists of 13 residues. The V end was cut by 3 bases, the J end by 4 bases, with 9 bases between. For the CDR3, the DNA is TGTGCCAGCAGCTTGGAACAGTTCTATGGCTACACCTTC. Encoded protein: CASSLEQFYGYTF.

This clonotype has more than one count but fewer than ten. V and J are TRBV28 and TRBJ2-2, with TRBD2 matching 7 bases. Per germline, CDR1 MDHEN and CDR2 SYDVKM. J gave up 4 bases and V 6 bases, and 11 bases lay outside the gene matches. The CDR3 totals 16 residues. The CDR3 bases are TGTGCCAGCAGAAACTTGGGGGGGGACTTCACCGGGGAGCTGTTTTTT. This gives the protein CASRNLGGDFTGELFF.

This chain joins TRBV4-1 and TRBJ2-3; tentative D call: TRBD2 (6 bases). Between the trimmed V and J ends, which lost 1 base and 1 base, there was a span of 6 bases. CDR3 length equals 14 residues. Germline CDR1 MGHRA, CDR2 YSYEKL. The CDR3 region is CASSQGEGTDTQYF. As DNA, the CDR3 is TGCGCCAGCAGCCAAGGGGAGGGCACAGATACGCAGTATTTT.

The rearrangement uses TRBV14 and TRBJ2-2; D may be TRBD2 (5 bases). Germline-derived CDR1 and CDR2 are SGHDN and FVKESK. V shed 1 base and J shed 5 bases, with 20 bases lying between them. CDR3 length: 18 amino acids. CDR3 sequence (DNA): TGTGCCAGCAGCCAAGGAATAGGGTCCTTAGCGTATACCGGGGAGCTGTTTTTT. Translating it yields CASSQGIGSLAYTGELFF.